The rows below give T cell receptor beta chains drawn from one sample of a study of OX40 agonist ivuxolimab in advanced cancers. Using immunoSEQ multiplex PCR, the repertoire was profiled, and TCRdb retains in-frame clones only, with some absent. Of under 3,500 clones in the sample, about 92% were seen once. This specimen was CD4+ or CD8+ T cells sorted from blood, taken in a trial of the OX40 agonist ivuxolimab. Receptors originate from an adult with an advanced solid tumor such as melanoma, head and neck, liver or kidney cancer. Each CDR3 is given without its conserved first and last residue. Fields, in order: V gene, J gene, CDR3 protein.

>TRBV18|TRBJ2-5
ASSPQLGQGKETQY
>TRBV10-3|TRBJ1-4
AISVTGTNEKLF
>TRBV9|TRBJ2-3
ASSRGPGWGLITDTQY
>TRBV19|TRBJ2-1
ASLDSGGYNEQF
>TRBV19|TRBJ1-2
ASSYTPPVGEGYT
>TRBV6-5|TRBJ1-2
ASTQGSRGGYT
>TRBV5-5|TRBJ2-3
ASSFQGSSDTQY
>TRBV30|TRBJ1-3
AWSVRGGGNTIY
>TRBV19|TRBJ1-5
ASSPGASNQPQH
>TRBV11-3|TRBJ2-7
ASSPTRGSYEQY
>TRBV10-3|TRBJ2-7
AISESGTGYEQY
>TRBV11-2|TRBJ2-7
ASSLVTGYEQY
>TRBV19|TRBJ1-4
ASSKEGTGGEKLF
>TRBV18|TRBJ2-1
ASSPRLEDEQF
>TRBV9|TRBJ2-3
ASSVASGTTTDTQY
>TRBV19|TRBJ1-3
ASRIYGQGASGNTIY
>TRBV4-1|TRBJ2-3
ASSPSPVTQY
>TRBV9|TRBJ1-1
ASSVGLDRGGTEAF
>TRBV6-5|TRBJ2-2
ASSRQGVNTGELF
>TRBV30|TRBJ2-7
AWSVRSSVGYEQY
>TRBV7-2|TRBJ2-1
ASSFRRDNEQF
>TRBV30|TRBJ2-1
AWSATGGIWQF
>TRBV7-9|TRBJ2-5
ASSLGVVGGQETQY